Each of the 15 T cell receptor beta chains below was sequenced from the same sample in a study of blood T cell repertoires in COVID-19. Method: immunoSEQ multiplex PCR; TCRdb's copy keeps in-frame clones and lacks some. The table includes some 190,000 clones, 85% detected once. The sequenced sample was peripheral blood. The receptors here all came from an older woman with acute or convalescent COVID-19.

The rearrangement joins TRBV7-9 to TRBJ2-3; TRBD1 might be the D (6 bases). The CDR3 spans 15 residues. Germline V lookup: CDR1 SEHNR, CDR2 FQNEAQ (reference sequence). Trimming cost V 1 base and J 0 bases, with 8 bases left between them. The DNA for the CDR3 is TGTGCCAGCAGCTTAGAAGGGGGAAGCACAGATACGCAGTATTTT. This codes for CASSLEGGSTDTQYF.

In regard to this clone: The sample carries other DNA sequences with the same CDR3. V usage is TRBV29-1 and J usage is TRBJ2-3; TRBD2 might be the D (5 bases). Per germline, CDR1 SQVTM and CDR2 ANQGSEA. The length of the CDR3 is 11 residues. The V end was cut by 4 bases, the J end by 6 bases, with 8 bases between. The chain's CDR3 is CSVAPGDTQYF. The CDR3 nucleotides read TGCAGCGTTGCACCGGGGGATACGCAGTATTTT.

The chain has TRBV21-1 and TRBJ2-7; the listed D gene, TRBD2, was not tested against the DNA. TRBV21-1 is a pseudogene segment. There are 16 residues in the CDR3. The CDR3 nucleotides read TGTGCCAGCAGCAAGTCCAGCGGAAAAAGCTCCTACGAGCAGTACGTC. Protein product: CASSKSSGKSSYEQYV.

The chain employs TRBV5-1 and TRBJ2-3, with D maybe TRBD2 (6 bases). Germline loops: CDR1 SGHRS, CDR2 YFSETQ. The CDR3 is 15 amino acids. Trimming cost V 4 bases and J 2 bases, with 14 bases left between them. The CDR3 spells CASSPLRRDTDTQYF. The CDR3 DNA reads as TGCGCCAGCAGCCCCCTCCGGAGGGACACAGATACGCAGTATTTT.

J is TRBJ1-2 and V is TRBV14, with D tentatively TRBD1 (6 bases). The CDR3 is 15 amino acids. V lost 0 bases and J lost 2, with 10 bases in between. Germline V gene sequence: CDR1 SGHDN, CDR2 FVKESK. The CDR3 spells CASSQEKGQNYGYTF. The CDR3 region has the DNA TGTGCCAGCAGCCAAGAGAAAGGACAGAACTATGGCTACACCTTC.

The chain links TRBV28 to TRBJ2-7; 9 nucleotides match TRBD1. The length of the CDR3 is 14 residues. J was trimmed by 4 bases and V by 7 bases; bases with no gene match: 8. CDR1 and CDR2 (germline): MDHEN, SYDVKM. This CDR3 is CASTPGQGLYEQYF. The CDR3 DNA is TGTGCCAGCACCCCGGGACAGGGCCTTTACGAGCAGTACTTC. The variable domain in full, completed from reference TRBV28 and TRBJ2-7, reads DVKVTQSSRYLVKRTGEKVFLECVQDMDHENMFWYRQDPGLGLRLIYFSYDVKMKEKGDIPEGYSVSREKKERFSLILESASTNQTSMYLCASTPGQGLYEQYFGPGTRLTVT.

This chain links TRBV5-1 with TRBJ2-2; D call uncertain. This CDR3 has 14 residues. Per the germline V gene, CDR1 is SGHRS and CDR2 is YFSETQ. The V end was cut by 0 bases, the J end by 0 bases, with 3 bases between. The CDR3 nucleotides read TGCGCCAGCAGCTTGGGCGCGAACACCGGGGAGCTGTTTTTT. Amino acids: CASSLGANTGELFF.

This clone was observed a single time. This chain uses TRBV18 with TRBJ2-5; D is uncertain. The CDR3 contains 13 residues. The germline CDR1 and CDR2 sequences are KGHSH and LQKENI. Trimming removed 4 bases at V and 0 bases at J, with 6 bases between. CDR3 DNA: TGTGCCAGCTCACGTCTACACCAAGAGACCCAGTACTTC. It codes for CASSRLHQETQYF.

This clone has at least ten counts. The chain has TRBV9 and TRBJ2-2; TRBD1 is a possible D gene (5 bases). The germline V gene encodes CDR1 SGDLS and CDR2 YYNGEE. V was pared by 3 bases and J by 5 bases, with 8 bases between. This CDR3 spans 13 amino acids. Here the CDR3 reads CASSAAGTGELFF. The CDR3 coding sequence is TGTGCCAGCAGCGCCGCAGGGACCGGGGAGCTGTTTTTT.

The V gene is TRBV5-1, the J gene TRBJ2-1, with D possibly being TRBD2 (5 bases). Germline CDR1 and CDR2: SGHRS and YFSETQ. V shed 2 bases and J shed 8 bases, with 8 bases lying between them. The CDR3 has 12 amino acids. This chain's CDR3 is CASSFSADEQFF. The CDR3 region has the DNA TGCGCCAGCAGCTTTTCAGCGGATGAGCAGTTCTTC.

The rearrangement joins TRBV5-1 to TRBJ2-1; D is possibly TRBD2 (5 bases). V gave up 3 bases and J gave up 2 bases, with 15 bases separating them. CDR1 is SGHRS and CDR2 is YFSETQ in the germline V gene. CDR3 length: 16 residues. The chain's CDR3 is CASSSSDGLAYNEQFF. As DNA, the CDR3 is TGCGCCAGCAGCTCTTCGGATGGACTTGCCTACAATGAGCAGTTCTTC. The variable domain in full, completed from reference TRBV5-1 and TRBJ2-1, reads KAGVTQTPRYLIKTRGQQVTLSCSPISGHRSVSWYQQTPGQGLQFLFEYFSETQRNKGNFPGRFSGRQFSNSRSEMNVSTLELGDSALYLCASSSSDGLAYNEQFFGPGTRLTVL.

The chain is built from TRBV5-1 and TRBJ2-4, with D perhaps TRBD1 (5 bases). Germline-derived CDR1 and CDR2 are SGHRS and YFSETQ. The CDR3 has 14 residues. Between the trimmed V and J ends, which lost 0 bases and 4 bases, there was a span of 8 bases. The CDR3 is CASSLGGAKNIQYF. CDR3 DNA: TGCGCCAGCAGCTTGGGTGGGGCAAAAAACATTCAGTACTTC.

This chain joins TRBV5-6 and TRBJ2-1, with D tentatively TRBD1 (5 bases). The V end was cut by 4 bases, the J end by 8 bases, with 16 bases between. CDR3 length equals 14 residues. Germline CDR1 is SGHDT and CDR2 is YYEEEE. The chain's CDR3 is CASSQRGRSDEQFF. The CDR3 DNA is TGTGCCAGCAGCCAAAGGGGCAGATCGGATGAGCAGTTCTTC.

This clone has just one count. The chain combines TRBV6-6 with TRBJ2-7, with TRBD2 matching 9 bases. After removal of 5 bases from V and 3 bases from J, the junction contained 2 bases not matched to a gene. Germline CDR1 reads MNHNY; CDR2 reads SVGAGI (reference sequence). This CDR3 comprises 13 residues. The DNA of the CDR3 is TGTGCCAGCAGTCTAGCGGGATACTACGAGCAGTACGTC. Protein sequence: CASSLAGYYEQYV.

This clone has just a few counts. The rearrangement uses TRBV28 and TRBJ1-2; D is ambiguous. Germline V gene data show CDR1 as MDHEN and CDR2 as SYDVKM. V shed 5 bases and J shed 8 bases, with 15 bases lying between them. This CDR3 has 13 residues. The CDR3 DNA sequence: TGTGCCAGCAGTACCTCGAGCGGAGCGGGCTACACCTTC. Translating it yields CASSTSSGAGYTF.